A single sample is the source of the 32 T cell receptor beta chains below, sequenced in a study of vaccination effects on CD4 cells after COVID-19. TCRdb keeps only in-frame clones here, not all; method: immunoSEQ multiplex PCR. Of over 20,000 clones in the sample, approximately 73% were seen once. The antigens these receptors bind are not known. Viral peptide pools were used in the ViraFEST assay to expand antigen-specific CD4+ T cells, and sequencing came afterward. Researchers isolated CD4+ T cells once approximately eleven days of culture had elapsed. The individual was infected with SARS-CoV-2 between March and December 2020, as confirmed by PCR. The sample here was CD4+ T cells from PBMCs cultured with a peptide pool, taken before COVID-19 vaccination. Source of these receptors: a human donor who had a prior SARS-CoV-2 infection.

In its sample, this clone is medium-sized. The gene calls are TRBV4-2 and TRBJ2-5; unclear D gene. CDR3 length: 15 residues. Between the trimmed V and J ends, which lost 0 bases and 4 bases, there was a span of 12 bases. Germline V CDR1 and CDR2: LGHNA, YNFKEQ. The CDR3 DNA reads TGTGCCAGCAGCCAAGATTTAGGGAAGGGAGAGACCCAGTACTTC. Protein: CASSQDLGKGETQYF.

As DNA, the CDR3 is TGTGCCAGCCACCCGGTCGGGAAGGGAGTGTCACCCCTCCACTTT. It specifies CASHPVGKGVSPLHF. This sequence joins TRBV6-5 and TRBJ1-6; D gene ambiguous. V lost 8 bases and J lost 10, with 21 bases in between. Germline V lookup: CDR1 MNHEY, CDR2 SVGAGI. CDR3 length equals 15 residues.

V is TRBV6-6 and J is TRBJ1-1, with D maybe TRBD1 (5 bases). The germline CDR1 and CDR2 sequences are MNHNY and SVGAGI (reference sequence). V was shortened by 8 bases and J by 13 bases, with 20 bases between the two germline ends. The length of the CDR3 is 12 residues. CDR3: CASEGAKGKFFF. The CDR3 DNA is TGTGCCAGCGAAGGGGCAAAGGGAAAATTTTTCTTT.

This chain uses TRBV10-3 with TRBJ1-3; 10 bases agree with TRBD1. In germline, CDR1 is ENHRY, CDR2 SYGVKD. The CDR3 is made up of 15 amino acids. J lost 9 bases, V lost 6 bases, and 11 bases had no gene match. CDR3 coding DNA: TGTGCCATCAGCACCGGGACAGGGGAGAGAAGCACCATATATTTT. Translation: CAISTGTGERSTIYF.

This sequence joins TRBV11-3 and TRBJ2-5; TRBD2 agrees at 9 bases. Germline trimming cut 4 bases from V and 1 base from J; bases unmatched to any gene: 7. Germline V gene sequence: CDR1 SGHNT, CDR2 YENEEA. CDR3 length: 16 residues. CDR3 coding DNA: TGTGCCAGCAGCTCCTTTCCACTAGCGGGCCAAGAGACCCAGTACTTC. It is translated as CASSSFPLAGQETQYF.

The rearrangement links TRBV28 to TRBJ2-5; 7 bases align to TRBD2. Trimming removed 3 bases from V and 2 bases from J; junction bases left unmatched: 6. From germline, CDR1 is MDHEN and CDR2 SYDVKM. The CDR3 totals 15 residues. The CDR3 spells CASSLGGIKQETQYF. As DNA, the CDR3 is TGTGCCAGCAGTTTGGGGGGGATAAAACAAGAGACCCAGTACTTC. The whole variable domain, remainder taken from reference TRBV28 and TRBJ2-5, is DVKVTQSSRYLVKRTGEKVFLECVQDMDHENMFWYRQDPGLGLRLIYFSYDVKMKEKGDIPEGYSVSREKKERFSLILESASTNQTSMYLCASSLGGIKQETQYFGPGTRLLVL.

The chain carries TRBV7-2 and TRBJ2-1, with unresolved D. V dropped 0 bases and J dropped 4 bases, with 4 bases sitting between them. Looked up from germline, CDR1 is SGHTA and CDR2 is FQGNSA. The CDR3 spans 13 residues. The CDR3 region is CASSLAHYNEQFF. CDR3 nucleotide sequence: TGTGCCAGCAGCTTAGCCCATTACAATGAGCAGTTCTTC. Combining the CDR3 with reference TRBV7-2 and TRBJ2-1 gives the whole variable domain GAGVSQSPSNKVTEKGKDVELRCDPISGHTALYWYRQSLGQGLEFLIYFQGNSAPDKSGLPSDRFSAERTGGSVSTLTIQRTQQEDSAVYLCASSLAHYNEQFFGPGTRLTVL.

This chain joins TRBV11-3 and TRBJ2-1; 11 positions match TRBD2. Trimming removed 2 bases from V and 0 bases from J; junction bases left unmatched: 12. Per germline, CDR1 SGHNT and CDR2 YENEEA. CDR3 length equals 20 residues. The CDR3 sequence is CASSLRGPGLADSSYNEQFF. The CDR3 region has the DNA TGTGCCAGCAGCTTAAGAGGGCCGGGACTAGCGGATAGCTCCTACAATGAGCAGTTCTTC.

The chain carries TRBV5-4 and TRBJ1-2; 9 bases align to TRBD1. The ends lost 4 bases at V and 4 bases at J; junction bases unmatched: 5. Germline CDR1 SGHNT, CDR2 YYREEE (reference sequence). This CDR3 contains 14 residues. Written as DNA, the CDR3 is TGTGCCAGCAGCCCAACAGGGGGCAGCTATGGCTACACCTTC. Amino acids: CASSPTGGSYGYTF.

The chain uses TRBV4-2 and TRBJ1-3; 8 nucleotides match TRBD1. V shed 7 bases and J 4 bases; nucleotides not matched to a gene: 9. CDR3 length: 15 residues. Germline CDR1 is LGHNA and CDR2 is YNFKEQ. CDR3 region: CASTFGQGSGNTIYF. CDR3 DNA sequence: TGTGCCAGCACTTTCGGACAGGGTTCGGGAAACACCATATATTTT.

This chain joins TRBV7-2 and TRBJ2-3; no firm D call. The CDR3 is 13 residues long. V was trimmed by 5 bases and J by 3 bases, leaving 9 bases between them. Germline lookup yields CDR1 SGHTA and CDR2 FQGNSA. The CDR3 region has the DNA TGTGCCAGCAGCCCACTGAGGACAGATACGCAGTATTTT. This encodes CASSPLRTDTQYF.

This clone was observed a few times. The chain links TRBV30 to TRBJ2-3; 8 positions match TRBD2. The germline CDR1 and CDR2 sequences are GTSNPN and SVGIG (reference sequence). CDR3 length equals 15 residues. V dropped 1 base and J dropped 2; count of bases not matched to a gene: 5. DNA for the CDR3: TGTGCCTGGAGTGACCTAGCGGGTATCACAGATACGCAGTATTTT. It codes for CAWSDLAGITDTQYF.

The CDR3 DNA follows: TGTGCCAGCAGTGAATGGATATGGGGACTAGGCTACGAGCAGTACTTC. It is translated as CASSEWIWGLGYEQYF. The chain recombines TRBV6-1 with TRBJ2-7, with 8 positions matching TRBD2. The V and J ends lost 2 bases and 3 bases, in that order; junction bases with no gene match: 9. There are 16 residues in the CDR3. Looked up from germline, CDR1 is MNHNS and CDR2 is SASEGT.

V and J are TRBV15 and TRBJ1-4; 8 nucleotides line up with TRBD1. Per the germline V gene, CDR1 is LNHNV and CDR2 is YYDKDF (reference sequence). The junction had 11 bases not matched to a gene; V was cut back by 5 bases and J by 6 bases. The CDR3 is 16 amino acids. CDR3: CATSPTQGAGDEKLFF. The DNA for the CDR3 is TGTGCCACCAGCCCTACCCAGGGGGCTGGGGATGAAAAACTGTTTTTT.

The chain is built from TRBV9 and TRBJ2-1; TRBD1 or TRBD2 may be the D gene (5 bases each). V lost 3 bases, J lost 0 bases, and 19 bases lay in between. Germline V gives CDR1 SGDLS, CDR2 YYNGEE. The CDR3 runs 18 residues. The CDR3 nucleotides read TGTGCCAGCAGCGCTTCTTCATCCCTTGGGGGCTCCTACAATGAGCAGTTCTTC. This codes for CASSASSSLGGSYNEQFF.

V gene TRBV25-1 combines with J gene TRBJ1-4; D might be TRBD1 (5 bases). Germline V CDR1 and CDR2: MGHDK, SYGVNS. Trimming removed 6 bases at V and 5 bases at J, with 19 bases between. The CDR3 contains 16 residues. CDR3: CASRPRDGFSNEKLFF. CDR3 DNA sequence: TGTGCCAGCAGACCTCGGGACGGATTTTCGAATGAAAAACTGTTTTTT. Full variable domain (rest looked up from reference TRBV25-1 and TRBJ1-4): EADIYQTPRYLVIGTGKKITLECSQTMGHDKMYWYQQDPGMELHLIHYSYGVNSTEKGDLSSESTVSRIRTEHFPLTLESARPSHTSQYLCASRPRDGFSNEKLFFGSGTQLSVL.

The genes are TRBV7-3 and TRBJ1-2; 10 nucleotides agree with TRBD1. The CDR3 spans 16 residues. The germline gives CDR1 SGHTA, CDR2 FQGTGA. J gave up 4 bases and V 3 bases, and 8 bases lay outside the gene matches. CDR3 coding DNA: TGTGCCAGCAGCTTCGCCAGCCGGGACAGGGGCTATGGCTACACCTTC. Amino acids: CASSFASRDRGYGYTF.

This chain uses TRBV28 with TRBJ1-1; D may be TRBD1 (5 bases). Trimming cost V 7 bases and J 5 bases, with 20 bases left between them. This CDR3 is 15 amino acids long. The germline V gene has CDR1 MDHEN and CDR2 SYDVKM. CDR3 amino acids: CASTPAGGSWTEAFF. The CDR3 DNA reads TGTGCCAGCACCCCCGCGGGGGGGTCATGGACTGAAGCTTTCTTT.

The rearrangement uses TRBV6-5 and TRBJ2-2, with D unresolved. The germline CDR1 and CDR2 sequences are MNHEY and SVGAGI. The CDR3 length is 14 residues. V was trimmed by 6 bases and J by 1 base, leaving 9 bases between them. The CDR3 region is CASRLGRNTGELFF. CDR3 bases: TGTGCCAGCAGGCTGGGCCGGAACACCGGGGAGCTGTTTTTT.

The chain uses TRBV7-2 and TRBJ1-3, with D possibly matching TRBD1 (6 bases). The CDR3 covers 17 residues. The V and J ends lost 5 bases and 0 bases respectively, with 17 bases between them. CDR1 is SGHTA and CDR2 is FQGNSA in the germline V gene. The chain's CDR3 is CASSRTVPSISGNTIYF. The CDR3 DNA reads as TGTGCCAGCAGCCGGACAGTCCCGAGCATCTCTGGAAACACCATATATTTT.

This chain links TRBV7-2 with TRBJ2-7, with 7 bases identical to TRBD2. This CDR3 has 14 residues. With 2 bases clipped from V and 0 bases from J, the junction kept 1 base outside the gene matches. Germline loops: CDR1 SGHTA, CDR2 FQGNSA. The CDR3 spells CASSLREGSYEQYF. The CDR3 DNA follows: TGTGCCAGCAGCTTAAGGGAGGGCTCCTACGAGCAGTACTTC.

V is TRBV7-3 and J is TRBJ1-4, with D unresolved. The germline V gene encodes CDR1 SGHTA and CDR2 FQGTGA. V dropped 3 bases and J dropped 7 bases, with 18 bases sitting between them. This CDR3 spans 16 amino acids. This chain's CDR3 is CASSFKTGGSSEKLFF. For the CDR3, the DNA is TGTGCCAGCAGCTTTAAGACGGGAGGGTCGAGTGAAAAACTGTTTTTT.

This chain uses TRBV7-2 with TRBJ2-7; the match to TRBD1 covers 9 bases. V trimming: 5 bases; J trimming: 2 bases; junction bases outside the gene matches: 7. Germline V gene data show CDR1 as SGHTA and CDR2 as FQGNSA. The CDR3 extends over 15 amino acids. This CDR3 reads CASSLGQGTTYEQYF. The DNA for the CDR3 is TGTGCCAGCAGCCTCGGACAGGGGACTACCTACGAGCAGTACTTC.

This clone has just a few counts. V gene TRBV18 combines with J gene TRBJ2-7, with D maybe TRBD1 (6 bases). Germline-derived CDR1 and CDR2 are KGHSH and LQKENI. The V end was cut by 5 bases, the J end by 2 bases, with 13 bases between. The CDR3 is made up of 14 amino acids. The CDR3 region is CASSTGQNAYEQYF. CDR3 nucleotide sequence: TGTGCCAGCTCAACCGGACAGAATGCCTACGAGCAGTACTTC. The whole variable domain, remainder taken from reference TRBV18 and TRBJ2-7, is NAGVMQNPRHLVRRRGQEARLRCSPMKGHSHVYWYRQLPEEGLKFMVYLQKENIIDESGMPKERFSAEFPKEGPSILRIQQVVRGDSAAYFCASSTGQNAYEQYFGPGTRLTVT.

The sample holds one count of this clone. This chain joins TRBV11-1 and TRBJ2-4; possibly TRBD2 for D (6 bases). Deletions cut 6 bases from V and 1 base from J, with 13 bases between. This CDR3 is built from 15 residues. From germline, CDR1 is SGHAT and CDR2 FQDESV (reference sequence). Written as DNA, the CDR3 is TGTGCCAGCAGTTCGGGGGTCAGGGCCAAAAACATTCAGTACTTC. The encoded protein is CASSSGVRAKNIQYF.

The chain has TRBV6-4 and TRBJ2-3, with D possibly matching TRBD2 (6 bases). Germline CDR1 and CDR2: MRHNA and SNTAGT. Trimming cost V 6 bases and J 7 bases, with 17 bases left between them. This CDR3 is 14 amino acids long. The CDR3 here is CASSRDPAGYTQYF. DNA of the CDR3: TGTGCCAGCAGCAGGGACCCGGCGGGGTATACGCAGTATTTT.

CDR3 in amino acids: CASRDQETQYF. Written as DNA, the CDR3 is TGCGCCAGCAGGGATCAAGAGACCCAGTACTTC. The chain combines TRBV5-1 with TRBJ2-5; D is ambiguous. V lost 5 bases to trimming and J lost 2 bases, with 4 bases between them. CDR3 length: 11 residues. Germline CDR1 SGHRS, CDR2 YFSETQ.

This clone was found once. The J gene is TRBJ2-2, the V gene TRBV7-3; TRBD2 matches 8 bases. The germline V gene encodes CDR1 SGHTA and CDR2 FQGTGA. This CDR3 is built from 17 residues. After removal of 2 bases from V and 3 bases from J, the junction contained 8 bases not matched to a gene. CDR3 in DNA: TGTGCCAGCAGCTTAGGTGGTGCGGGGGGCTACACCGGGGAGCTGTTTTTT. Amino acids: CASSLGGAGGYTGELFF.

This CDR3 reads CASSPGDGKNIQYF. As DNA, the CDR3 is TGTGCCAGCTCACCAGGGGACGGGAAAAACATTCAGTACTTC. This sequence joins TRBV18 and TRBJ2-4, with D tentatively TRBD1 or TRBD2 (5 bases each). CDR1 and CDR2 (germline): KGHSH, LQKENI. V dropped 2 bases and J dropped 4 bases, with 9 bases sitting between them. The CDR3 is 14 amino acids.

J is TRBJ1-1 and V is TRBV12-3 or TRBV12-4, with D possibly being TRBD1 (5 bases). V gave up 7 bases and J gave up 9 bases, with 18 bases separating them. The CDR3 consists of 13 residues. The CDR3 here is CASTPIWQDKAFF. CDR3 sequence (DNA): TGTGCCAGCACCCCTATCTGGCAGGACAAAGCTTTCTTT.

The gene calls are TRBV6-5 and TRBJ2-7; possible D gene TRBD1, 6 bases. CDR1 MNHEY and CDR2 SVGAGI come from the germline V gene. The CDR3 runs 13 residues. V was shortened by 6 bases and J by 6 bases, with 15 bases between the two germline ends. The CDR3 coding sequence is TGTGCCAGCAGCCTAAACAGGGTCGGCGAGCAGTACTTC. It encodes CASSLNRVGEQYF.

The chain joins TRBV29-1 to TRBJ1-5, with 8 bases fitting TRBD1. The ends lost 6 bases at V and 5 bases at J; junction bases unmatched: 6. This CDR3 spans 13 amino acids. In germline, CDR1 is SQVTM, CDR2 ANQGSEA. The CDR3 DNA reads TGCAGCGTAGCGGACAGGGTTTATCAGCCCCAGCATTTT. Translating it yields CSVADRVYQPQHF.